The clone carrying this T cell receptor beta chain has a count of ten or more. Its target is not known. This specimen belongs to a study of CD8 T cells in ankylosing spondylitis. General study points: What appeared characteristic of ankylosing spondylitis blood was a TCR beta motif of fewer than ten highly homologous variants.

TCRdb ran MiXCR on the 5' RACE reads and lists one entry per CDR3 protein. The data show about 130,000 distinct CDR3 sequences, 9.3% seen once. Trimming left V 2 bases short and J 5 bases short, with 9 bases between. This CDR3 contains 14 residues. Germline V lookup: CDR1 MNHEY, CDR2 SVGAGI. The sample comprised blood, either unsorted or a sorted T cell fraction (not recorded which). The chain combines TRBV6-5 with TRBJ2-2; TRBD1 might be the D (5 bases). This sequence was found in a male donor with ankylosing spondylitis or in good health (not recorded which). The CDR3 is CASSYTDRTGELFF. CDR3 DNA sequence: TGTGCCAGCAGTTACACAGACAGAACCGGGGAGCTGTTTTTT.